Only one count was recorded for the clone carrying this T cell receptor (beta chain). The V and J ends lost 2 bases and 0 bases, in that order; junction bases with no gene match: 9. Germline CDR1 GTSNPN, CDR2 SVGIG (reference sequence). The CDR3 extends over 17 amino acids. As originally analysed: How many nucleated cells were present was estimated from reference gene primer amplification. Profiled with immunoSEQ multiplex PCR; TCRdb holds only in-frame clones, not every one. From that table come the V and J calls and clone size; the DNA was used to work out D and trimming. Of fewer than 250,000 clones listed, just under 85% were seen once; the top ten hold under 4.5%. The sample comes from a study of blood T cell repertoires in COVID-19. Study in general: Whether acute or convalescent, the COVID-19 samples came from the United States, Italy and Spain. PBMCs, B-cell-depleted T cells, or T cells provided the cDNA or gDNA that made up the material.

This rearrangement joins TRBV30 to TRBJ1-5; 8 bases line up with TRBD1. The sequenced sample was peripheral blood. The sequence was collected from a man aged 50 or older with acute or convalescent COVID-19. The CDR3 protein is CAWSPGQGTLSNQPQHF. CDR3 in DNA: TGTGCCTGGAGTCCAGGACAGGGAACCCTTAGCAATCAGCCCCAGCATTTT.